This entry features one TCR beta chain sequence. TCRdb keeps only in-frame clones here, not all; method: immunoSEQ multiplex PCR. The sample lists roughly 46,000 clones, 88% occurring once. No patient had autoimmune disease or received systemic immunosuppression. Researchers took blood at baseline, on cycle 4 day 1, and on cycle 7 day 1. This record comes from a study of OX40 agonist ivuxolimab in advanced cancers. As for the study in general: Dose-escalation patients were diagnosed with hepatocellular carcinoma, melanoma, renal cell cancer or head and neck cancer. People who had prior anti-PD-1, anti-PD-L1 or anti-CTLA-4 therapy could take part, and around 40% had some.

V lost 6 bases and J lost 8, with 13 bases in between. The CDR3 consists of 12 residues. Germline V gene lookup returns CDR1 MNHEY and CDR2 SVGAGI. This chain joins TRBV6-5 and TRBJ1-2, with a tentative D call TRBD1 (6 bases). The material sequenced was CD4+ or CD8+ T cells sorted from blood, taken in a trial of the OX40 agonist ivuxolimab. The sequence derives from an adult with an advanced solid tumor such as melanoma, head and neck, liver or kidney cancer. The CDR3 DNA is TGTGCCAGCAGCTTTAGGGGGAAGGGCTACACCTTC. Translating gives CASSFRGKGYTF.